Shown below are 8 T cell receptor beta chains from a single sample sequenced in a study of control samples from healthy donors and cancer patients. Only in-frame clones appear in the TCRdb table, and some are missing; sequencing was by immunoSEQ multiplex PCR. The table records more than 80,000 clones, 85% to 95% of them present only once. The sequenced sample consisted of blood. These TCRs come from a man between 18 and 29 years old in good health.

The genes are TRBV7-9 and TRBJ2-1; the D is unclear. Germline V lookup: CDR1 SEHNR, CDR2 FQNEAQ (reference sequence). The CDR3 length is 16 residues. V was cut by 5 bases and J by 1 base, with 15 bases left in between. The CDR3 nucleotides are TGTGCCAGCAGCCCACCCCGGTTGGAGTCCTACAATGAGCAGTTCTTC. This sequence encodes CASSPPRLESYNEQFF.

A few counts support this clone. The chain is built from TRBV7-9 and TRBJ1-4, with a weak D call TRBD1 (5 bases). Trimming cost V 4 bases and J 1 base, with 13 bases left between them. The germline V gene has CDR1 SEHNR and CDR2 FQNEAQ (reference sequence). CDR3 length equals 16 residues. CDR3 sequence: CASSWGNDRTNEKLFF. CDR3 in DNA: TGTGCCAGCAGCTGGGGGAATGATCGAACTAATGAAAAACTGTTTTTT.

CDR3 in DNA: TGTGCCAGCAGCCAAGAATGGGGAGCGGGAAGAGACAATGAGCAGTTCTTC. Its protein is CASSQEWGAGRDNEQFF. The V and J genes are TRBV4-2 and TRBJ2-1; TRBD2 matches at 7 bases. Germline CDR1 LGHNA, CDR2 YNFKEQ. The CDR3 loop spans 17 amino acids. V lost 0 bases and J lost 5; bases outside the gene matches: 10.

The chain has TRBV6-2 or TRBV6-3 and TRBJ2-5; D unclear. The CDR3 contains 16 residues. V lost 5 bases to trimming and J lost 5 bases, with 21 bases between them. CDR1 is MNHEY and CDR2 is SVGEGT in the germline V gene. The DNA of the CDR3 is TGTGCCAGCAGTCTCATAACACACGGCCGTCCGGAGACCCAGTACTTC. Protein product: CASSLITHGRPETQYF.

The chain employs TRBV5-4 and TRBJ2-6; D uncertain. Germline V lookup: CDR1 SGHNT, CDR2 YYREEE (reference sequence). The germline V and J ends were trimmed by 3 bases and 4 bases, with 11 bases remaining between them. The CDR3 runs to 15 residues. Here the CDR3 DNA reads TGTGCCAGCAGCTGGTATGGCTCCGGGGCCAACGTCCTGACTTTC. This gives the protein CASSWYGSGANVLTF.

The chain is built from TRBV2 and TRBJ1-2; weak D call: TRBD1 (6 bases). Germline V gene sequence: CDR1 SNHLY, CDR2 FYNNEI. V lost 3 bases to trimming and J lost 4 bases, with 12 bases between them. The CDR3 runs 14 residues. CDR3 DNA sequence: TGTGCCAGCAGTGAGCCAGGGGTTAGCTATGGCTACACCTTC. Its protein product is CASSEPGVSYGYTF.

This chain links TRBV7-8 with TRBJ1-1, with a tentative D call TRBD1 (5 bases). V lost 5 bases and J lost 5, with 12 bases in between. CDR3 length: 13 residues. Germline V CDR1 and CDR2: SGHVS, FQNEAQ. The CDR3 DNA reads as TGTGCCAGCAGCCCGGGGGTCGTGACTGAAGCTTTCTTT. Translating it yields CASSPGVVTEAFF.

The chain joins TRBV29-1 to TRBJ2-7; maybe TRBD2 (5 bases). The CDR3 is made up of 18 amino acids. Germline V gene data show CDR1 as SQVTM and CDR2 as ANQGSEA. V lost 4 bases, J lost 2 bases, and 27 bases lay in between. CDR3 nucleotides: TGCAGCGTTGTCCGGGCCCGCGGGTGGTCCCACGGTGCCTACGAGCAGTACTTC. Translation gives CSVVRARGWSHGAYEQYF.